These 25 T cell receptor beta chains originate from one sample sequenced in a study of T cell responses to AZD1222 COVID-19 vaccine. Repertoires were generated with immunoSEQ multiplex PCR, while TCRdb's copy carries only in-frame clones and drops some. The table records about 150,000 clones, 80% to 95% of them present only once. The source material was peripheral blood, sampled 28 days after the second AZD1222 dose. These receptor sequences come from an adult who received the AZD1222 COVID-19 vaccine.

The chain is built from TRBV15 and TRBJ2-1, with 8 bases identical to TRBD2. This CDR3 spans 15 amino acids. Germline CDR1 LNHNV, CDR2 YYDKDF (reference sequence). V trimming: 1 base; J trimming: 7 bases; junction bases outside the gene matches: 6. The DNA of the CDR3 is TGTGCCACCAGCAGAGGTGATAGCGGGAATAATGAGCAGTTCTTC. Encoded protein: CATSRGDSGNNEQFF. The whole variable domain, remainder taken from reference TRBV15 and TRBJ2-1, is DAMVIQNPRYQVTQFGKPVTLSCSQTLNHNVMYWYQQKSSQAPKLLFHYYDKDFNNEADTPDNFQSRRPNTSFCFLDIRSPGLGDTAMYLCATSRGDSGNNEQFFGPGTRLTVL.

The chain recombines TRBV12-3 or TRBV12-4 with TRBJ1-2; D is uncertain. This CDR3 is 13 amino acids long. V dropped 2 bases and J dropped 8 bases, with 12 bases sitting between them. In DNA, the CDR3 is TGTGCCAGCAGTTTAACCACAGATGCAGGCTACACCTTC. This sequence encodes CASSLTTDAGYTF.

The chain has TRBV12-5 and TRBJ1-1; D call uncertain. This CDR3 contains 13 residues. The germline gives CDR1 LGHNT, CDR2 FRNRAP. Trimming left V 4 bases short and J 6 bases short, with 12 bases between. The CDR3 sequence: CASGSRPAAEAFF. The CDR3 DNA reads as TGTGCTAGTGGTTCCAGACCGGCCGCTGAAGCTTTCTTT.

The CDR3 region has the DNA TGTGCCAGCAGTGCGAAGGGACTAGCGGGAGGGTTGAATGAGCAGTTCTTC. It is translated as CASSAKGLAGGLNEQFF. This rearrangement joins TRBV6-1 to TRBJ2-1, with 16 bases that match TRBD2. Germline V gene data show CDR1 as MNHNS and CDR2 as SASEGT. V trimming: 4 bases; J trimming: 7 bases; junction bases outside the gene matches: 7. The CDR3 runs to 17 residues.

This sequence joins TRBV25-1 and TRBJ1-1; maybe TRBD1 (5 bases). CDR1 and CDR2 (germline): MGHDK, SYGVNS. The CDR3 runs to 13 residues. V dropped 4 bases and J dropped 1 base, with 7 bases sitting between them. In DNA form, the CDR3 reads TGTGCCAGCAGTGCGGGGGGGAACACTGAAGCTTTCTTT. This codes for CASSAGGNTEAFF.

V usage is TRBV6-6 and J usage is TRBJ1-3; TRBD1 matches at 7 bases. The CDR3 is 14 residues long. Germline CDR1 reads MNHNY; CDR2 reads SVGAGI (reference sequence). J was trimmed by 2 bases and V by 10 bases; bases with no gene match: 8. This chain's CDR3 is CAIRDSVAGNTIYF. The CDR3 DNA sequence: TGTGCCATCCGGGACAGCGTCGCTGGAAACACCATATATTTT.

The V gene is TRBV7-9, the J gene TRBJ1-4; 8 nucleotides align to TRBD1. V lost 1 base to trimming and J lost 8 bases; unmatched junction nucleotides: 12. Per the germline V gene, CDR1 is SEHNR and CDR2 is FQNEAQ (reference sequence). This CDR3 contains 17 residues. The CDR3 here is CASSLGPSTGVFEKLFF. The CDR3 bases are TGTGCCAGCAGCTTAGGCCCTTCGACAGGGGTTTTCGAAAAACTGTTTTTT.

The chain uses TRBV7-9 and TRBJ2-1; 8 bases match TRBD2. CDR1 is SEHNR, CDR2 FQNEAQ, per germline (reference sequence). This CDR3 is 13 amino acids long. The trim removed 5 bases at V and 8 bases at J, leaving 5 bases unmatched. The chain's CDR3 is CASSLIGGDEQFF. Here the CDR3 DNA reads TGTGCCAGCAGCCTAATCGGGGGGGATGAGCAGTTCTTC.

The V and J genes are TRBV2 and TRBJ1-1; a possible D gene is TRBD1 (6 bases). The CDR3 has 14 residues. The V end was cut by 8 bases, the J end by 4 bases, with 17 bases between. Germline V lookup: CDR1 SNHLY, CDR2 FYNNEI. The CDR3 protein is CASGNRAGGTEAFF. CDR3 in DNA: TGTGCCAGCGGTAACAGGGCGGGGGGCACTGAAGCTTTCTTT.

The rearrangement uses TRBV10-3 and TRBJ1-3; D uncertain. Trimming took 6 bases from V and 0 from J, leaving 15 bases between them. The germline gives CDR1 ENHRY, CDR2 SYGVKD. This CDR3 has 16 residues. This CDR3 is CAISGGELNSGNTIYF. CDR3 sequence (DNA): TGTGCCATCAGCGGCGGGGAACTGAACTCTGGAAACACCATATATTTT.

V usage is TRBV6-5 and J usage is TRBJ2-7; possibly TRBD1 or TRBD2 for D (6 bases each). Germline lookup yields CDR1 MNHEY and CDR2 SVGAGI. This CDR3 is 13 amino acids long. V was cut by 7 bases and J by 2 bases, with 12 bases left in between. The CDR3 loop is CASTGGTTYEQYF. CDR3 in DNA: TGTGCCAGCACCGGAGGGACAACCTACGAGCAGTACTTC.

The chain joins TRBV7-8 to TRBJ1-1; no clear D. The CDR3 length is 14 residues. The V gene's germline CDR1 is SGHVS and CDR2 FQNEAQ. V was shortened by 3 bases and J by 1 base, with 9 bases between the two germline ends. The CDR3 reads CASSFDGQNTEAFF. The CDR3 DNA is TGTGCCAGCAGCTTTGACGGTCAGAACACTGAAGCTTTCTTT.

The chain recombines TRBV10-2 with TRBJ2-1, with 10 bases lining up with TRBD2. V was clipped by 10 bases and J by 0 bases; unmatched bases: 6. The CDR3 loop spans 15 amino acids. Looked up from germline, CDR1 is WSHSY and CDR2 is SAAADI. CDR3 sequence reads: CATESSGSSYNEQFF. In DNA, the CDR3 is TGCGCCACCGAATCTAGCGGGAGCTCCTACAATGAGCAGTTCTTC.

This rearrangement joins TRBV10-1 to TRBJ2-2; the D is unclear. The CDR3 runs to 14 residues. Trimming stripped 7 bases from V and 0 bases from J, with 9 bases between. The germline gives CDR1 WNHNN, CDR2 SYGVQD (reference sequence). CDR3 region: CASMGSSNTGELFF. CDR3 nucleotides: TGCGCCAGCATGGGTTCGTCGAACACCGGGGAGCTGTTTTTT.

This rearrangement joins TRBV6-1 to TRBJ2-7; 10 positions match TRBD2. Germline CDR1 reads MNHNS; CDR2 reads SASEGT. The trim removed 2 bases at V and 5 bases at J, leaving 9 bases unmatched. The CDR3 totals 16 residues. The CDR3 DNA reads as TGTGCCAGCAGTGAAATGTCTAGCGGGAGTTCCCACGAGCAGTACTTC. This translates into CASSEMSSGSSHEQYF.

This clone came up a few times. This chain links TRBV14 with TRBJ2-7, with 7 nucleotides matching TRBD2. Germline V gene data show CDR1 as SGHDN and CDR2 as FVKESK. Trimming took 1 base from V and 3 from J; bases not matched to a gene: 9. The CDR3 has 16 amino acids. The CDR3 DNA sequence: TGTGCCAGCAGCCAAGGGGCGGGAGTGGTTCTCTACGAGCAGTACTTC. Translating it yields CASSQGAGVVLYEQYF.

The chain combines TRBV29-1 with TRBJ1-6; a possible D gene is TRBD1 (5 bases). The CDR3 length is 14 residues. The germline gives CDR1 SQVTM, CDR2 ANQGSEA. The V end lost 4 bases, the J end lost 6 bases, and 13 bases lay between the germline ends. The CDR3 coding sequence is TGCAGCGTTGGAGGGGCAGGACCTAATTCACCCCTCCACTTT. Translation: CSVGGAGPNSPLHF.

The J gene is TRBJ1-2, the V gene TRBV5-1; D is unclear. The length of the CDR3 is 15 residues. Looked up from germline, CDR1 is SGHRS and CDR2 is YFSETQ. Trimming shortened V by 9 bases and J by 10 bases, and 28 bases separated the two germline ends. DNA of the CDR3: TGCGCCAACAAGAGACCCCCCGATGGTAAAAGTGACTACACCTTC. Translating it yields CANKRPPDGKSDYTF.

This chain links TRBV12-3 or TRBV12-4 with TRBJ1-5; possibly TRBD1 for D (5 bases). V lost 6 bases and J lost 7, with 13 bases in between. The CDR3 has 13 amino acids. This CDR3 reads CASSIDWGQPQHF. The CDR3 coding sequence is TGTGCCAGCAGCATCGACTGGGGCCAGCCCCAGCATTTT.

The sample holds one count of this clone. The chain combines TRBV27 with TRBJ2-4, with TRBD1 matching over 7 bases. The CDR3 totals 12 residues. CDR1 is MNHEY, CDR2 SMNVEV, per germline (reference sequence). The ends lost 8 bases at V and 8 bases at J; junction bases unmatched: 6. In DNA form, the CDR3 reads TGTGCCAGCGGCTGGGACAGTTACATTCAGTACTTC. Protein: CASGWDSYIQYF.

The genes are TRBV25-1 and TRBJ2-6, with 8 bases aligning to TRBD1. Per germline, CDR1 MGHDK and CDR2 SYGVNS. Losses at the gene ends were 3 bases for V and 0 bases for J; bases not matched to a gene: 7. The CDR3 is 18 residues long. The CDR3 protein is CASSDHRGMGSGANVLTF. The CDR3 DNA sequence: TGTGCCAGCAGTGATCACAGGGGGATGGGCTCTGGGGCCAACGTCCTGACTTTC. The whole variable domain, remainder taken from reference TRBV25-1 and TRBJ2-6, is EADIYQTPRYLVIGTGKKITLECSQTMGHDKMYWYQQDPGMELHLIHYSYGVNSTEKGDLSSESTVSRIRTEHFPLTLESARPSHTSQYLCASSDHRGMGSGANVLTFGAGSRLTVL.

The chain employs TRBV15 and TRBJ1-2; 10 nucleotides match TRBD1. The J segment lost 7 bases and the V segment lost 4 bases, leaving 6 bases of the junction unmatched. The germline gives CDR1 LNHNV, CDR2 YYDKDF (reference sequence). The CDR3 runs to 14 residues. CDR3 loop: CATSTDRGLGGYTF. The CDR3 bases are TGTGCCACCAGCACTGACAGGGGGCTTGGTGGCTACACCTTC.

The sample holds one count of this clone. The V call is TRBV11-2, the J call TRBJ1-2, with TRBD1 matching 8 bases. CDR3 length: 14 amino acids. Germline lookup yields CDR1 SGHAT and CDR2 FQNNGV. The ends lost 5 bases at V and 5 bases at J; junction bases unmatched: 7. This CDR3 reads CASSPTGAGYGYTF. CDR3 sequence (DNA): TGTGCCAGCAGCCCGACAGGGGCAGGTTATGGCTACACCTTC.

This clone came up many times. The chain joins TRBV4-1 to TRBJ1-1, with TRBD1 as a possible D gene (6 bases). In germline, CDR1 is MGHRA, CDR2 YSYEKL. This CDR3 is 15 amino acids long. V lost 0 bases and J lost 12, with 20 bases in between. The CDR3 here is CASSQDSGGPGGTFF. The CDR3, as DNA: TGCGCCAGCAGCCAAGACTCCGGGGGGCCCGGAGGAACTTTCTTT.

The CDR3 region is CASSLSLRGADGYTF. The DNA of the CDR3 is TGTGCCAGCAGTTTAAGTTTGAGGGGCGCGGATGGCTACACCTTC. The rearrangement uses TRBV27 and TRBJ1-2, with a weak D call TRBD1 (5 bases). Between the trimmed V and J ends, which lost 2 bases and 6 bases, there was a span of 16 bases. Germline CDR1 is MNHEY and CDR2 is SMNVEV (reference sequence). CDR3 length: 15 residues.